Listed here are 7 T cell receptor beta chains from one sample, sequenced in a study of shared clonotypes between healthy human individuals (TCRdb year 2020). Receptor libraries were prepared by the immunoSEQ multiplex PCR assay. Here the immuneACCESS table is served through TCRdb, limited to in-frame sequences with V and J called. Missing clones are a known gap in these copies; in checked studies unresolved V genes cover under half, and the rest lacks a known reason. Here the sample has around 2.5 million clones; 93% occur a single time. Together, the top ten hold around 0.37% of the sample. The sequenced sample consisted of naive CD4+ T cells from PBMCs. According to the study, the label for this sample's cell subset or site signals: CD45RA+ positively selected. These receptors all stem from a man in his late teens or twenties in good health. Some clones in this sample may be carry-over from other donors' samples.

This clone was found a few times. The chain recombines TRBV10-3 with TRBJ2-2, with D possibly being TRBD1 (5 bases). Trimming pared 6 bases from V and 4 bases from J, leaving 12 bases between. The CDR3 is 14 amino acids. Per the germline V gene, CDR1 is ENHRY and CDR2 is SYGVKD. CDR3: CAISGRDGTGELFF. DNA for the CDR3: TGTGCCATCAGCGGCAGGGATGGCACCGGGGAGCTGTTTTTT.

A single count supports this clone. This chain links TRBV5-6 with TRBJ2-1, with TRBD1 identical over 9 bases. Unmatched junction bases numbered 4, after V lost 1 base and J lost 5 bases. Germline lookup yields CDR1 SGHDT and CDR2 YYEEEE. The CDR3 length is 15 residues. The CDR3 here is CASSLPGQGNNEQFF. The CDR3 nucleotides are TGTGCCAGCAGCTTGCCGGGACAGGGAAACAATGAGCAGTTCTTC.

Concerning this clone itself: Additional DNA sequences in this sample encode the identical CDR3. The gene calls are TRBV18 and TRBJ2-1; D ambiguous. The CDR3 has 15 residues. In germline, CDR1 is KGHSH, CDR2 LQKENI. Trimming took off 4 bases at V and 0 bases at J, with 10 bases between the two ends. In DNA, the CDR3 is TGTGCCAGCTCACTGGCAGTTAGCTCCTACAATGAGCAGTTCTTC. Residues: CASSLAVSSYNEQFF.

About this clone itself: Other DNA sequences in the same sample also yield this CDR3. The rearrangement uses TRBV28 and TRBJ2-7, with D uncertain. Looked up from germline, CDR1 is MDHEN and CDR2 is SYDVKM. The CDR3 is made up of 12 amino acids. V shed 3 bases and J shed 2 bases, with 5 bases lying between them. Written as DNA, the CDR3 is TGTGCCAGCAGTTTCTCACCCTACGAGCAGTACTTC. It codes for CASSFSPYEQYF.

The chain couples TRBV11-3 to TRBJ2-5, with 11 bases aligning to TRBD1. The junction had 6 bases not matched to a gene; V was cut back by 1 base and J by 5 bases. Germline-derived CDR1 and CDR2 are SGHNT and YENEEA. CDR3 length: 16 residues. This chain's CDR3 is CASSLGTGGGGETQYF. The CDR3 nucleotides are TGTGCCAGCAGCTTAGGGACAGGGGGCGGAGGCGAGACCCAGTACTTC.

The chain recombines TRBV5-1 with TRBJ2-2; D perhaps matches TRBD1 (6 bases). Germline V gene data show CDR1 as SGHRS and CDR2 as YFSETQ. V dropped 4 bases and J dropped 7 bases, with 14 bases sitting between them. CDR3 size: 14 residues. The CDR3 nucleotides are TGCGCCAGCAGCGCACTGGGGGCCGACGGGGAGCTGTTTTTT. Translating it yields CASSALGADGELFF.

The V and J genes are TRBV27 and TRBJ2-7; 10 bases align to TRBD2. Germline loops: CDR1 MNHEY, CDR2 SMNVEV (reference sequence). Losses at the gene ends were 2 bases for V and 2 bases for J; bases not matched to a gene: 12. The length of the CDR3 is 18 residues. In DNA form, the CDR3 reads TGTGCCAGCAGTTTAGGGATAGCGGGAGGCCCGGGGGCCTACGAGCAGTACTTC. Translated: CASSLGIAGGPGAYEQYF.